This TCR beta chain originates from a study of blood T cell repertoires in COVID-19. Study in general: The study drew acute and convalescent COVID-19 samples from the United States, Italy and Spain.

Original methodology: Reference gene primer amplification gave estimated nucleated cell counts. Sequencing used immunoSEQ multiplex PCR; TCRdb keeps in-frame clones, though not all of them. V, J and clone size are those of that table, while D and trimming were read from the DNA. The sample includes some 450,000 clones, approximately 89% of them seen just once. The material sequenced was peripheral blood. The clonotype was recovered from a woman in her forties or fifties with COVID-19, enrolled during active disease.

The DNA of the CDR3 is TGTGCCAGCAGCCCCCCAGGCTCACCCCTCCACTTT. It specifies CASSPPGSPLHF. The rearrangement joins TRBV11-2 to TRBJ1-6; the D is unclear. The V end lost 5 bases, the J end lost 10 bases, and 9 bases lay between the germline ends. Germline CDR1 SGHAT, CDR2 FQNNGV. CDR3 length: 12 amino acids.